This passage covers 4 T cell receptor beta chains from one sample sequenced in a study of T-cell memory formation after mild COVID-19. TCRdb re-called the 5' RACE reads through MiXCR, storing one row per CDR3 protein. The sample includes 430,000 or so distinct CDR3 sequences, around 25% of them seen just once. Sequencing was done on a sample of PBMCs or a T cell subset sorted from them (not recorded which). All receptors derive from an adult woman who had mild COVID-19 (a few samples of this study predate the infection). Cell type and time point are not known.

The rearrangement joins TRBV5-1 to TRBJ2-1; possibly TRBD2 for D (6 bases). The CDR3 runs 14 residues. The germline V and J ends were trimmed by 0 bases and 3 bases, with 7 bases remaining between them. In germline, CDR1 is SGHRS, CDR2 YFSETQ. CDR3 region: CASSLGRDYNEQFF. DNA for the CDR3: TGCGCCAGCAGCTTGGGGCGGGACTACAATGAGCAGTTCTTC.

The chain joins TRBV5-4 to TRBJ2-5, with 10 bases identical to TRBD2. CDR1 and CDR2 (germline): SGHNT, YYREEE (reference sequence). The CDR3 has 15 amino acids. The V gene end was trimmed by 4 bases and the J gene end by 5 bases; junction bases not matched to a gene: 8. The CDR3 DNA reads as TGTGCCAGCAGCCCCCCTAGCGGGAGTGACGAGACCCAGTACTTC. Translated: CASSPPSGSDETQYF.

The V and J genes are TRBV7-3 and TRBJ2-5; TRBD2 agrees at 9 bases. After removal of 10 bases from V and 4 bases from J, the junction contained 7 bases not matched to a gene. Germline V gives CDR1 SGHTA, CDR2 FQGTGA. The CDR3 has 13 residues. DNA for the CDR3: TGTGCCACCGCGGGGGGGGTCGGAGAGACCCAGTACTTC. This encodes CATAGGVGETQYF.

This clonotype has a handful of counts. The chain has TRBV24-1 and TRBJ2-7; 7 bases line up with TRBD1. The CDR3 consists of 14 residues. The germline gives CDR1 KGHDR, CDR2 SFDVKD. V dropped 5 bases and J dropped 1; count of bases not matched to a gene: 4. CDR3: CATSGGTDSYEQYF. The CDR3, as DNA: TGTGCCACCAGTGGAGGGACAGATTCCTACGAGCAGTACTTC.